The TCR beta chain under discussion was sequenced for a study of T cell responses to AZD1222 COVID-19 vaccine. General observations from the study: Reportedly, nearly half of unique spike TCRs recognized epitopes outside B.1.351/B.1.1.7 mutations. Only after the peak T cell response were repertoires sampled.

TCRdb's table, derived via immunoSEQ multiplex PCR, lists solely in-frame clones and lacks some. This sample has 100,000 to 110,000 clones; 80% to 90% occur once, and the top ten carry approximately 15%. Germline V gene sequence: CDR1 SNHLY, CDR2 FYNNEI. The CDR3 spans 15 residues. V lost 1 base and J 5 bases, leaving 12 bases between the germline ends. Concerning this clone itself: What it binds is unknown.

The sequences come from peripheral blood, collected on day 0 of AZD1222 vaccination. This sequence originates from an adult in good health. The chain couples TRBV2 to TRBJ1-5; D may be TRBD1 (6 bases). CDR3 in DNA: TGTGCCAGCAGTGAAGGGGGGACAACGCATCAGCCCCAGCATTTT. This sequence encodes CASSEGGTTHQPQHF.